The present T cell receptor beta chain was sequenced within a study of shared clonotypes between healthy human individuals. All donors were healthy HIV-negative adults lacking recent acute infections or vaccinations. Assay execution took place at the deep level. TCRdb's table, derived via immunoSEQ multiplex PCR, lists solely in-frame clones and lacks some. The top ten clones hold about 0.34% of a sample with over a million clones, around 98.5% of them seen once. J was trimmed by 5 bases and V by 9 bases; bases with no gene match: 12. Germline lookup yields CDR1 SGHRS and CDR2 YFSETQ. There are 15 residues in the CDR3. Study-wide findings and caveats: Sampling used blood alone; tissue repertoires probably differ.

With respect to this clone: Its matching antigen is unknown.

The J gene is TRBJ2-1, the V gene TRBV5-1; TRBD2 matches 9 bases. This clonotype originated in a man younger than 45 in good health. The sequenced material came from naive CD4+ T cells sorted from blood. Subset defined: CD45RA+ positively selected. CDR3 amino acids: CATSSGSFRDNEQFF. CDR3 bases: TGCGCCACCAGTAGCGGGAGCTTTCGAGACAATGAGCAGTTCTTC.